This entry describes one T cell receptor beta chain. It lacks a known antigen. Within one base of it there is no much larger clone, and no base qualities were kept. This sample is drawn from a study of blood T cell repertoires in COVID-19 (TCRdb year 2020). About the study as a whole: Samples covering the acute and convalescent phases of COVID-19 were provided by collaborators in the United States, Italy and Spain. The prospective study material was composed of cDNA or gDNA derived from T cells, B-cell-depleted T cells, or PBMCs. The dataset comprised deeply sampled blood TCRbeta repertoires from subjects exposed to, actively infected with, or recovered from COVID-19. The repertoires were released in a freely available public database meant as a resource for research on the immune response to SARS-CoV-2. The samples were drawn from the first 160 participants of the ongoing ImmuneRACE study and from 1,200 or so subjects provided by 6 global collaborators. Nearly every sample came with metadata listing a de-identified subject ID, COVID-19 status, age in years and sex. Where available, HLA class I and class II types were taken from metadata supplied by the sample provider and were not determined by assay-based typing.

The CDR3 contains 15 residues, cysteine and phenylalanine counted. Kept here is only the CDR3 DNA, which spans 45 bases and is read in frame from base 1. For this chain, trimming is 5 bases at the V end and 8 bases at the J end, and the number of junction bases without a gene match is 8. CDR1 and CDR2 (MDHEN, SYDVKM) derive from the germline V gene. TCRbeta CDR3 regions were amplified from genomic DNA by means of the immunoSEQ Assay, a bias-controlled multiplex PCR. From the authors' description of their analysis: Nucleated cell counts per sample were estimated from amplification of reference gene primers within the assay. To quantify the absolute abundance of each unique TCRbeta CDR3 rearrangement, sequence reads were collapsed and filtered. For each sample, productive Simpson clonality was calculated by taking the square root of Simpson's diversity index across productive rearrangements. Imported from immuneACCESS, the table was reduced by TCRdb to in-frame sequences with V and J called. These copies leave out some clones; in studies compared against another copy, an unresolved V gene accounts for under half, and the cause of the remainder is not known. For V, J and clone size, that table is used; D and trimming come from the DNA. Present in this sample are 110,000 or so clones, approximately 82% of which were seen just once. The ten biggest clones cover just over 4% of the sample.

Points the paper makes about the study in general: The quantity of clinical and demographic metadata differed by source and by participant and was supplied without curation.

Each collaborating institution followed its own protocols to collect whole blood in K2EDTA tubes. For TCRbeta analysis, collaborator samples were shipped as frozen whole blood, as isolated PBMCs, or as DNA extracted from either sample type. Material for sequencing was peripheral blood. The sequence was obtained from a woman aged 70-85 years with acute or convalescent COVID-19. The rearranged chain carries TRBV28 and TRBJ2-1; 11 of the junction bases match TRBD2. The DNA sequence reads TGTGCCAGCAGTAGCGCTAGCGGGAGGAAGTATGAGCAGTTCTTC. It codes for CASSSASGRKYEQFF.